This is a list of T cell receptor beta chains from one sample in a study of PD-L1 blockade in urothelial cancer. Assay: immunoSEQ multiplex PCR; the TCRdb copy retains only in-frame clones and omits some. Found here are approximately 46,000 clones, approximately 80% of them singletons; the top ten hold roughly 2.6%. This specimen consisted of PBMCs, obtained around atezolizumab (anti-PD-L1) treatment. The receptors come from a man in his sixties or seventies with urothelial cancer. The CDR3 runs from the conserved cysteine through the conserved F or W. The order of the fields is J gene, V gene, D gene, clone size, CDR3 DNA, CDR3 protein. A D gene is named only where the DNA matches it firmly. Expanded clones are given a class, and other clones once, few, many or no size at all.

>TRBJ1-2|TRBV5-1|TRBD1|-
TGCGCCAGCAGCACGAAGGGACAGGGAGGCGAGCTCTATGGCTACACCTTC
CASSTKGQGGELYGYTF
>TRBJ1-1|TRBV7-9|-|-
TGTGCCAGCAGCCGGGACACTGCGTTCACTGAAGCTTTCTTT
CASSRDTAFTEAFF
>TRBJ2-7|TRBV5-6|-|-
TGTGCCAGCAGCCGCGGGGCGCGCTACGAGCAGTACTTC
CASSRGARYEQYF
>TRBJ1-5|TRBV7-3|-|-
TGTGCCAGCAGCTTAGCGTCAAGTCTTTCGGGGCCCCAGCATTTT
CASSLASSLSGPQHF
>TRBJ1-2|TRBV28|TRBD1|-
TGTGCCAGCAGTTCATCTGGGGACAGGGGTATTAGGGGCTACACCTTC
CASSSSGDRGIRGYTF
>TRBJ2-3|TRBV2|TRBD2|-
TGTGCCAGCAGTGAAAACAGCGGGAGGACAGATACGCAGTATTTT
CASSENSGRTDTQYF
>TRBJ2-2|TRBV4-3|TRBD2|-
TGCGCCAGCAGCCGGGGGCCCAGGGGACTAGCGGAGAACACCGGGGAGCTGTTTTTT
CASSRGPRGLAENTGELFF
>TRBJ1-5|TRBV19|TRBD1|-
TGTGCCAGTAGTACTCAACAGGGGGCGAGCAATCAGCCCCAGCATTTT
CASSTQQGASNQPQHF
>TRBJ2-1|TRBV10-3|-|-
TGTGCCACCCGGGAGCTGTCCTACAATGAGCAGTTCTTC
CATRELSYNEQFF
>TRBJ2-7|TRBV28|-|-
TGTGCCAGCCTTCAGGGGGGCTTAGGTCGCGAGCAGTACTTC
CASLQGGLGREQYF
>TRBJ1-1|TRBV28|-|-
TGTGCCAGCAGTTTACTAAGCGGGAACACTGAAGCTTTCTTT
CASSLLSGNTEAFF
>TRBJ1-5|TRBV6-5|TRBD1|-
TGTGCCAGCAGCCGGACAGGGTACAGCAATCAGCCCCAGCATTTT
CASSRTGYSNQPQHF
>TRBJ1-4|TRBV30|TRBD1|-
TGTGCCTGGAGTGCCTGGGACAGTACAACTAATGAAAAACTGTTTTTT
CAWSAWDSTTNEKLFF
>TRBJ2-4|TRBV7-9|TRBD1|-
TGTGCCAGCAGCCCCAACCGGACAGGGGGAGACATTCAGTACTTC
CASSPNRTGGDIQYF
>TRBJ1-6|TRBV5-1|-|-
TGCGCCAGCAGCTTGGATATGGGGGGGAATTCACCCCTCCACTTT
CASSLDMGGNSPLHF
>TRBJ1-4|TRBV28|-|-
TGTGCCAGCAGTTTATACGGGAGGGCAACTAATGAAAAACTGTTTTTT
CASSLYGRATNEKLFF
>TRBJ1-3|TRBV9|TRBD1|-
TGTGCCAGCAGCCTTCGTAACAGGGGGGATCACTCTGGAAACACCATATATTTT
CASSLRNRGDHSGNTIYF
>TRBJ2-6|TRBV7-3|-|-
TGTGCCAGCAGCCCAACAGAGGGGGCCAACGTCCTGACTTTC
CASSPTEGANVLTF
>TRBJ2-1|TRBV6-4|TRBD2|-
TGTGCCAGCAGTTTTTCCGGGACTAGCAATGAGCAGTTCTTC
CASSFSGTSNEQFF
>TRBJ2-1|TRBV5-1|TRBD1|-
TGCGCCAGCAGCTCGGGACAGGGCTCCTACAATGAGCAGTTCTTC
CASSSGQGSYNEQFF
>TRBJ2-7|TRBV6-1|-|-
TGTGCCAGCAGCCGCGACAGCCCTTACGAGCAGTACTTC
CASSRDSPYEQYF
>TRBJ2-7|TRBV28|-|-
TGTGCCAGCGGACAAACTTATAAGGACGAGCAGTACTTC
CASGQTYKDEQYF
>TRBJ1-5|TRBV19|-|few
TGTGCCAGTAGTAAGGAGGCGACTTTGAGCAATCAGCCCCAGCATTTT
CASSKEATLSNQPQHF
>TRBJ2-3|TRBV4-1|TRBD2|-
TGCGCCAGCAGCCGGTGGGGGGGGACTAGCGGGGCCCCTAGCACAGATACGCAGTATTTT
CASSRWGGTSGAPSTDTQYF
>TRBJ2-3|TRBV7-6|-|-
TGTGCCAGCAGCTTAGTTACGGCAGATACGCAGTATTTT
CASSLVTADTQYF
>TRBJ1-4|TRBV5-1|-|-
TGCGCCAGCAGCTTTCAGGCTAATGAAAAACTGTTTTTT
CASSFQANEKLFF
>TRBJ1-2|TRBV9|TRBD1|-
TGTGCCAGCAGCCCCAGGACAGGGATAGGATATAACTATGGCTACACCTTC
CASSPRTGIGYNYGYTF
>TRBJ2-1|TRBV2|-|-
TGTGCCAGCAGTTTAGGCCCCGGGAAGGGCTCCTACAATGAGCAGTTCTTC
CASSLGPGKGSYNEQFF
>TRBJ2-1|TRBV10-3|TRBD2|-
TGTGCCATCAGTGATACTAGCGGGAGTAGATACAATGAGCAGTTCTTC
CAISDTSGSRYNEQFF
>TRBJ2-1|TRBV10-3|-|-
TGTGCCATCAGTGAGGGGGCGAGCTCCTACAATGAGCAGTTCTTC
CAISEGASSYNEQFF
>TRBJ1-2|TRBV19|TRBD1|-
TGTGCCAGCCGGGACAGGGACGGCTACACCTTC
CASRDRDGYTF
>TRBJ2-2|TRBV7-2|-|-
TGTGCCAGCAGCCCCGGGGGACTGACGCTCGGGGAGCTGTTTTTT
CASSPGGLTLGELFF
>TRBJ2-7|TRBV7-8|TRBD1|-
TGTGCCAGCAGCATTGACAGGGGACCCTACGAGCAGTACTTC
CASSIDRGPYEQYF
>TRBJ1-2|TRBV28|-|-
TGTGCCAGCAGCCTGGCCCTTTCCTATGGCTACACCTTC
CASSLALSYGYTF
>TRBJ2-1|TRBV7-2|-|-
TGTGCCAGCAGCTTAATCACCGGGAACAATGAGCAGTTCTTC
CASSLITGNNEQFF
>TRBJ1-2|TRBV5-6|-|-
TGTGCCAGCAGCTTAGGGGCAGCAGGCGATCACTATGGCTACACCTTC
CASSLGAAGDHYGYTF
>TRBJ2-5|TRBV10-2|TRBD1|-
TGCGCCAGCAGTGAACAGACAGGGTCGGGAGAGACCCAGTACTTC
CASSEQTGSGETQYF
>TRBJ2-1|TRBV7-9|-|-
TGTGCCAGCAGCTTGAACCAGTACAATGAGCAGTTCTTC
CASSLNQYNEQFF
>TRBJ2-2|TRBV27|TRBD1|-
TGTGCCAGCACCCAATGCCCTCTTTTTTCGCCTATAGGGACAGGACACACCGGGGAGCTGTTTTTT
CASTQCPLFSPIGTGHTGELFF
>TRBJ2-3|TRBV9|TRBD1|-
TGTGCCAGCAGCTTCCCGGCAGGGGGCTCGACAGATACGCAGTATTTT
CASSFPAGGSTDTQYF
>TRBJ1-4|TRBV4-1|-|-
TGCGCCAGCAGCCAAGAAATCGGCAGGGGAGGGGAAAAACTGTTTTTT
CASSQEIGRGGEKLFF
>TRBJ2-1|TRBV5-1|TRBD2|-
TGCGCCAGCAGCTCAAGCGGGAGGGAATACAATGAGCAGTTCTTC
CASSSSGREYNEQFF
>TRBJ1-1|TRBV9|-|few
TGTGCCAGCAGCGTAGGACACTTGAACACTGAAGCTTTCTTT
CASSVGHLNTEAFF
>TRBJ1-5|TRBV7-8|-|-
TGTGCCAGCAGCTCCAATCCTACTCTTAGCAATCAGCCCCAGCATTTT
CASSSNPTLSNQPQHF
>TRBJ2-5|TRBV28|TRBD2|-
TGTGCCAGCAGCCCCGTAGGGTTCGGACTAGCGGGAGGAATAGGAGAGGAGACCCAGTACTTC
CASSPVGFGLAGGIGEETQYF
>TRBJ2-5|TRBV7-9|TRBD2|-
TGTGCCAGCAGCTTAGTTGCGGGAGGTGACCAACAAGAGACCCAGTACTTC
CASSLVAGGDQQETQYF
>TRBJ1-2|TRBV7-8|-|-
TGTGCCAGCAGCTTACTTCAGGGGAGCTATGGCTACACCTTC
CASSLLQGSYGYTF
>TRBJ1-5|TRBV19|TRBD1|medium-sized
TGTGCCAGTAGTACGACAGGGGCATGGCCCCAGCATTTT
CASSTTGAWPQHF